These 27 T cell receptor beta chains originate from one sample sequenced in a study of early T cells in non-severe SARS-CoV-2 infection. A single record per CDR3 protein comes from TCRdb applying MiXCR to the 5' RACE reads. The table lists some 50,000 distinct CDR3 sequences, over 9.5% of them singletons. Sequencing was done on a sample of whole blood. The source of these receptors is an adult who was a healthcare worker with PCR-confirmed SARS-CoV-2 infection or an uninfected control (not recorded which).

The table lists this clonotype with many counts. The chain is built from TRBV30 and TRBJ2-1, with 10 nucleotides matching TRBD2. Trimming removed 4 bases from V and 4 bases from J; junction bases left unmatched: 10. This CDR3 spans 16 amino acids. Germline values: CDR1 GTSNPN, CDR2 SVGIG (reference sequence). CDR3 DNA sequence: TGTGCCTGGAAGGTAGCGGGGGGCACCCCATACAATGAGCAGTTCTTC. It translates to CAWKVAGGTPYNEQFF.

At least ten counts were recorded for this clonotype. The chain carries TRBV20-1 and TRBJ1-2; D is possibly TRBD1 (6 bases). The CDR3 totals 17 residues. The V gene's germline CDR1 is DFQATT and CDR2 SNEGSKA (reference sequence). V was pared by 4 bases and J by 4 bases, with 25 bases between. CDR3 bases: TGCAGTGCTAAGGTCGCATTGGTTACAGGGCCGGCCTATGGCTACACCTTC. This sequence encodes CSAKVALVTGPAYGYTF.

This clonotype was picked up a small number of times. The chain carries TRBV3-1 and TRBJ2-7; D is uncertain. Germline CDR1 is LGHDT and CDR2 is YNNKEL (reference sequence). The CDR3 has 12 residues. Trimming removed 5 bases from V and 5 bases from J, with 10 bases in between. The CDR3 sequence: CASSKSRDEQYF. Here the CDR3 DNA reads TGTGCCAGCAGCAAATCTAGGGACGAGCAGTACTTC.

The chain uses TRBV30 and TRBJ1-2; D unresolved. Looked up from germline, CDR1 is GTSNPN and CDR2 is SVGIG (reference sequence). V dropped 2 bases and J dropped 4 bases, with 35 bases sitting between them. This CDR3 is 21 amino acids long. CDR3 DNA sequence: TGTGCCTGGAGTAGAAACCGATCCCCTCCCGGGAAACATACCGAAAGCTATGGCTACACCTTC. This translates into CAWSRNRSPPGKHTESYGYTF.

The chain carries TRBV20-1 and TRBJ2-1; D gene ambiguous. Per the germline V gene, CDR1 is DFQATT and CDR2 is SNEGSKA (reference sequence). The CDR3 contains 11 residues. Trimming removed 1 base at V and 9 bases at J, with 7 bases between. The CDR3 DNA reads TGCAGTGCTAGAGCGTTTAGTGAGCAGTTCTTC. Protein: CSARAFSEQFF.

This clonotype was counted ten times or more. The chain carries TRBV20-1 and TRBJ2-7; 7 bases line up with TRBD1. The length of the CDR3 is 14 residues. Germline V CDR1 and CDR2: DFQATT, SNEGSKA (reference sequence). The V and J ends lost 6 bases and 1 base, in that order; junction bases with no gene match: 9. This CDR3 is CSARDRPSSYEQYF. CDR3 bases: TGCAGTGCGAGGGACAGACCTTCATCCTACGAGCAGTACTTC.

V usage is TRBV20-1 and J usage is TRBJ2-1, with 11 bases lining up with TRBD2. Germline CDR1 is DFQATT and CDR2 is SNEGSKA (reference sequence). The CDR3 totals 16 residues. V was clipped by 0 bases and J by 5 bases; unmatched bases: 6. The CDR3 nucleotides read TGCAGTGCTAGAGATCCCTTAGCGGGAGGGAACAATGAGCAGTTCTTC. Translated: CSARDPLAGGNNEQFF.

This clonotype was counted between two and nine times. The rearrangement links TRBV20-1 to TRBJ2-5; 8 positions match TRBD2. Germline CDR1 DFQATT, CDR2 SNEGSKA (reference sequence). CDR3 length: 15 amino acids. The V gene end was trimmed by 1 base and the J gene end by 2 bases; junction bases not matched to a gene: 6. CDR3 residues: CSARGEAGEQETQYF. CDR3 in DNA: TGCAGTGCTAGAGGTGAAGCGGGGGAACAAGAGACCCAGTACTTC.

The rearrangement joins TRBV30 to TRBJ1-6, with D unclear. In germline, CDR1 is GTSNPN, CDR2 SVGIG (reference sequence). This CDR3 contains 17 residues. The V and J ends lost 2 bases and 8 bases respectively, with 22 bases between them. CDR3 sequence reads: CAWSPSRTSSGDSPLHF. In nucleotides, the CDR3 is TGTGCCTGGAGTCCATCCCGGACGTCCTCCGGGGATTCACCCCTCCACTTT.

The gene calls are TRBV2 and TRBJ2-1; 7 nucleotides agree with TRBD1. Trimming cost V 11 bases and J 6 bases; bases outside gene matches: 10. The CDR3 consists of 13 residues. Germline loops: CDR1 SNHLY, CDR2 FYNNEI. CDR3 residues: CAAHRDRLNEQFF. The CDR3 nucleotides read TGTGCCGCTCACCGGGACAGACTCAATGAGCAGTTCTTC.

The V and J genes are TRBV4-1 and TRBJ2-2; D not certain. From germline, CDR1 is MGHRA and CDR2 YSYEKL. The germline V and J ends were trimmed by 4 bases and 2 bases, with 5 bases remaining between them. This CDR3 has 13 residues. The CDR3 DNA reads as TGCGCCAGCAGCCTTATAAACACCGGGGAGCTGTTTTTT. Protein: CASSLINTGELFF.

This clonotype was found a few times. The CDR3: CASSFRGDEQYF. The CDR3 DNA reads TGTGCCAGCAGTTTTCGGGGGGACGAGCAGTACTTC. V and J are TRBV12-3 or TRBV12-4 and TRBJ2-7; 7 bases match TRBD2. V lost 3 bases and J lost 5; bases outside the gene matches: 1. CDR3 size: 12 residues.

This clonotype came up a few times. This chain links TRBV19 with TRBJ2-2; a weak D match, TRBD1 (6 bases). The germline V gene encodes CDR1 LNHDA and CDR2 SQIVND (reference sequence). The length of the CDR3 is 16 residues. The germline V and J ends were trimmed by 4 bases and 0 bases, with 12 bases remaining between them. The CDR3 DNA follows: TGTGCCAGTAGTACCAGGGGACACGCGAACACCGGGGAGCTGTTTTTT. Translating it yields CASSTRGHANTGELFF.

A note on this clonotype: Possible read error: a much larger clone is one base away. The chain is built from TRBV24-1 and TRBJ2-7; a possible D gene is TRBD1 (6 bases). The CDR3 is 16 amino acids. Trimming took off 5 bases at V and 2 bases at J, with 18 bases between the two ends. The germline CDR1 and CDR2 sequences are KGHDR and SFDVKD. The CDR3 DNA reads TGTGCCACCAGTGGCCGGAACCGGGACAAACCCTACGAGCAGTACTTC. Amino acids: CATSGRNRDKPYEQYF.

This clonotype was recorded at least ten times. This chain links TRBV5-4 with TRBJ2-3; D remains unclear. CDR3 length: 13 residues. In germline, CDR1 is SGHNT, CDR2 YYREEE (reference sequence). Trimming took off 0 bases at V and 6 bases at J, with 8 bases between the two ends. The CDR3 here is CASSLAAKDTQYF. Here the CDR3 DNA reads TGTGCCAGCAGCTTGGCGGCTAAGGATACGCAGTATTTT.

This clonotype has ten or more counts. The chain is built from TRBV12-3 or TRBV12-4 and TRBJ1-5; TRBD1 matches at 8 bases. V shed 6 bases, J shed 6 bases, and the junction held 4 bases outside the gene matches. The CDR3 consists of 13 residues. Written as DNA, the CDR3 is TGTGCCAGCAGGGACAGGGTTTCTCAGCCCCAGCATTTT. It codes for CASRDRVSQPQHF.

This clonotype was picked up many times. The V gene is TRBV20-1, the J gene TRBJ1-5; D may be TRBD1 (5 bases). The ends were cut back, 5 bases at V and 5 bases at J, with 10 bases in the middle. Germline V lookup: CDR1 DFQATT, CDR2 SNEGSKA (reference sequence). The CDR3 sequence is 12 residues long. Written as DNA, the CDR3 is TGCAGTGCTCATCAGGGAGATCAGCCCCAGCATTTT. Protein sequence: CSAHQGDQPQHF.

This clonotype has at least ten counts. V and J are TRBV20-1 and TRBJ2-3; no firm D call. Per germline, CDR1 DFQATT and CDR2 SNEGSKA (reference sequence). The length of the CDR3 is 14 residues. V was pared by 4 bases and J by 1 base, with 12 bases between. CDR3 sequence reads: CSANKQIRTDTQYF. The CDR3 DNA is TGCAGTGCTAACAAGCAGATTCGCACAGATACGCAGTATTTT.

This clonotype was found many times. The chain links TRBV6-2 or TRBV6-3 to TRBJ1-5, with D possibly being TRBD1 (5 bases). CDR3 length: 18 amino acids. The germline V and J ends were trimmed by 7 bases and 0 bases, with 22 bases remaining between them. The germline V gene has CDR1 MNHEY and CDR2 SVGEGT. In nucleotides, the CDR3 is TGTGCCAGCACGACCGCGCGAGTCCGGGACTATAGCAATCAGCCCCAGCATTTT. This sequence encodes CASTTARVRDYSNQPQHF.

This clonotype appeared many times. DNA of the CDR3: TGTGCCTGGATAGACAGGCCTAATTCACCCCTCCACTTT. It translates to CAWIDRPNSPLHF. The chain uses TRBV30 and TRBJ1-6; D might be TRBD1 (6 bases). CDR1 is GTSNPN, CDR2 SVGIG, per germline (reference sequence). V was cut by 4 bases and J by 6 bases, with 10 bases left in between. The CDR3 has 13 residues.

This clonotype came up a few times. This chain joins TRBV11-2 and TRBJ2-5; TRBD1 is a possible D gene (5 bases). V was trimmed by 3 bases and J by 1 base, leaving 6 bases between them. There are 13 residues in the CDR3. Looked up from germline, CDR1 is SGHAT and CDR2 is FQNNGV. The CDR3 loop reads CASSFGAQETQYF. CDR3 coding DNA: TGTGCCAGCAGCTTTGGGGCCCAAGAGACCCAGTACTTC. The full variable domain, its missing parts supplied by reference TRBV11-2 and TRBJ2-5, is EAGVAQSPRYKIIEKRQSVAFWCNPISGHATLYWYQQILGQGPKLLIQFQNNGVVDDSQLPKDRFSAERLKGVDSTLKIQPAKLEDSAVYLCASSFGAQETQYFGPGTRLLVL.

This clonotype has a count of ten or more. The CDR3 DNA is TGTGCCAGCAGCAACAACACTGAAGCTTTCTTT. Translating gives CASSNNTEAFF. V is TRBV21-1 and J is TRBJ1-1. TRBV21-1 corresponds to a pseudogene. The CDR3 runs 11 residues.

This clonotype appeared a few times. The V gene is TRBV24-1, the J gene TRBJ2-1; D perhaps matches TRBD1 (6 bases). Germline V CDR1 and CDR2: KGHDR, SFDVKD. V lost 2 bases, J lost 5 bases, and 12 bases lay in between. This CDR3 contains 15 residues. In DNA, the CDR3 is TGTGCCACCAGTGATTCAGGGGTTGGGGACAATGAGCAGTTCTTC. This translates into CATSDSGVGDNEQFF.

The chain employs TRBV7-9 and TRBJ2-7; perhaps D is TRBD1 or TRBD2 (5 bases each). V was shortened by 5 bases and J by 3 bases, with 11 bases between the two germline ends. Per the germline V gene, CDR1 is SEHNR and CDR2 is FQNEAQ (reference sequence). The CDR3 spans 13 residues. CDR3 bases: TGTGCCAGCAGCCAAGAGGGGCTCTACGAGCAGTACTTC. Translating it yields CASSQEGLYEQYF.

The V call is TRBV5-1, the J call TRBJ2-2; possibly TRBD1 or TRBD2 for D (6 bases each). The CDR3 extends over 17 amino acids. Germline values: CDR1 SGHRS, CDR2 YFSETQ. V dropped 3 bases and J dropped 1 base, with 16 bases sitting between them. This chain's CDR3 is CASSWPRGGLNTGELFF. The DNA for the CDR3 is TGCGCCAGCAGCTGGCCCAGGGGAGGTTTGAACACCGGGGAGCTGTTTTTT.

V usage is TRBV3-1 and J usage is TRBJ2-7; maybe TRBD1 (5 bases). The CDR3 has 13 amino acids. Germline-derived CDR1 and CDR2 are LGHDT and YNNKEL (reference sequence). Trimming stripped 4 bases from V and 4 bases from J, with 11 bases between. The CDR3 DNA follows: TGTGCCAGCAGCCGGGGCATACGATACGAGCAGTACTTC. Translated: CASSRGIRYEQYF.

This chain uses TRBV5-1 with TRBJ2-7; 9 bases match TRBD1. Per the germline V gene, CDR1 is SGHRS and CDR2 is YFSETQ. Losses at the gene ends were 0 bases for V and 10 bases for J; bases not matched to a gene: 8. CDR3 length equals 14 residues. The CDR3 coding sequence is TGCGCCAGCAGCTTGGGGACAGGGGCAGCGGAACAGTACTTC. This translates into CASSLGTGAAEQYF.